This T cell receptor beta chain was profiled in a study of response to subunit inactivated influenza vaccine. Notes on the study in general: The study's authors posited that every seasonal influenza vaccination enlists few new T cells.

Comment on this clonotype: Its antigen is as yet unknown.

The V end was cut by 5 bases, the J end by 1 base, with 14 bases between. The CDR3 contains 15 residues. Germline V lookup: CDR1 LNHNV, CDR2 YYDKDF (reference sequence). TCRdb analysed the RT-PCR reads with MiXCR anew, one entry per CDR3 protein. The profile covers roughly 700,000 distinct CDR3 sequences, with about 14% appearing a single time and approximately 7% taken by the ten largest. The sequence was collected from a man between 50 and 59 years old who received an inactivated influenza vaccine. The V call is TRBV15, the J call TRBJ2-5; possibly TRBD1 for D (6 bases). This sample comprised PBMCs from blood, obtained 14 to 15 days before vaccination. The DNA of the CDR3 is TGTGCCACCAGCGGGATTGGACAGTTCCAAGAGACCCAGTACTTC. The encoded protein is CATSGIGQFQETQYF.